What follows is one T cell receptor beta chain and its context. No antigen is known for it. This sample was included in a study of CXCR3-negative and CXCR3-positive naive CD8 T cells. Study conclusions and caveats: Similar TRBV-TRBJ gene usage was seen in naive CXCR3-negative and CXCR3-positive cells, but not in memory cells. The study found more hydrophobic TRB CDR3s in CXCR3-positive naive cells than in CXCR3-negative naive cells.

The CDR3 contains 14 residues. Via 5' RACE with UMI labels, TRB cDNA libraries were prepared. TCRdb re-called the 5' RACE reads and catalogs CDR3 proteins one per entry, DNA excluded. This table lists roughly 40,000 distinct CDR3 sequences. This clonotype was sampled from a human donor in good health. Some clones in this sample may be carry-over from other donors' samples. The sequenced sample consisted of naive CXCR3- CD8+ T cells from blood. Subset denoted: CD45RO-CCR7+CD27+CD95- naive CD8+ T cells lacking CXCR3 (TNR3-). This rearrangement joins TRBV12-3 or TRBV12-4 to TRBJ2-1; TCRdb's D call of TRBD1 is untestable without DNA. The chain's CDR3 is CASSGAGRGNEQFF.